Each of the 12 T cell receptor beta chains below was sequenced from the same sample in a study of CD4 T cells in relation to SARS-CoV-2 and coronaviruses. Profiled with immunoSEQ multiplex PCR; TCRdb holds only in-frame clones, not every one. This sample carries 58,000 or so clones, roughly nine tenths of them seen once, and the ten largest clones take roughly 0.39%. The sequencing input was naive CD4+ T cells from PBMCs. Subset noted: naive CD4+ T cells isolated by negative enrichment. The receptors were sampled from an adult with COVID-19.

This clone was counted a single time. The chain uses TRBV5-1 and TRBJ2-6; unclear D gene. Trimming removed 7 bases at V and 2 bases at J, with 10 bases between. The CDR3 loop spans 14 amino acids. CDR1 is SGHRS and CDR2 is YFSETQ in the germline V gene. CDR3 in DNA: TGCGCCAGCGGAGACACAGCTGGGGCCAACGTCCTGACTTTC. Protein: CASGDTAGANVLTF.

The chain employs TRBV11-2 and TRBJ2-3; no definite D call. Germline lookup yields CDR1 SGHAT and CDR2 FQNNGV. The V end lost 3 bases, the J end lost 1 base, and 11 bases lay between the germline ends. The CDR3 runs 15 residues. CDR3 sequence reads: CASSLIPTGTDTQYF. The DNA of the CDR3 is TGTGCCAGCAGCTTGATCCCAACGGGCACAGATACGCAGTATTTT.

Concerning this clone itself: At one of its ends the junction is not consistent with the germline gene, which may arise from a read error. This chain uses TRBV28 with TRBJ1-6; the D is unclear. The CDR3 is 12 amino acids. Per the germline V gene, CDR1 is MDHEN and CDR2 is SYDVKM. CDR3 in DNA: TGTGCCAGCAGTTCGCACCCGCCCCGGCCGGACTTT. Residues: CASSSHPPRPDF.

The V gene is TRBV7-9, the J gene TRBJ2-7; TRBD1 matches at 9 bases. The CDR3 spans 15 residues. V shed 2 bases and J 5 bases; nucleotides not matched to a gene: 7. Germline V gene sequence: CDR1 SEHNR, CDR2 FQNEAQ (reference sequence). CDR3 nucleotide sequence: TGTGCCAGCAGCTTAACGGGACAGGGTATCCACGAGCAGTACTTC. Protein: CASSLTGQGIHEQYF.

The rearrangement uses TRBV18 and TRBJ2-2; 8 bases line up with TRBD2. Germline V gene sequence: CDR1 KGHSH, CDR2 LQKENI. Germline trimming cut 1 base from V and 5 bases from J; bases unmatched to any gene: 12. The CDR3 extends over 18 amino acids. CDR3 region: CASSPRRPLAGSTGELFF. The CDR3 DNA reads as TGTGCCAGCTCACCACGGAGGCCCTTAGCGGGATCTACCGGGGAGCTGTTTTTT.

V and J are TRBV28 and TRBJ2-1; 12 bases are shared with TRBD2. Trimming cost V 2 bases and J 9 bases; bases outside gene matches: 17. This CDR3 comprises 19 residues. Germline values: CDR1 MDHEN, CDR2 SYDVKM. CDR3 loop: CASSLHRRLAGVPYGEQFF. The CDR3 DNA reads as TGTGCCAGCAGTTTACACAGACGACTAGCGGGAGTTCCGTACGGTGAGCAGTTCTTC.

The CDR3: CASSLLRLTRNEQFF. CDR3 sequence (DNA): TGTGCCAGCAGTTTATTGAGGTTAACGCGGAATGAGCAGTTCTTC. The chain combines TRBV28 with TRBJ2-1; no firm D call. Per the germline V gene, CDR1 is MDHEN and CDR2 is SYDVKM. The CDR3 has 15 amino acids. Trimming pared 1 base from V and 7 bases from J, leaving 14 bases between. Drawing the rest from reference TRBV28 and TRBJ2-1, the complete variable domain is DVKVTQSSRYLVKRTGEKVFLECVQDMDHENMFWYRQDPGLGLRLIYFSYDVKMKEKGDIPEGYSVSREKKERFSLILESASTNQTSMYLCASSLLRLTRNEQFFGPGTRLTVL.

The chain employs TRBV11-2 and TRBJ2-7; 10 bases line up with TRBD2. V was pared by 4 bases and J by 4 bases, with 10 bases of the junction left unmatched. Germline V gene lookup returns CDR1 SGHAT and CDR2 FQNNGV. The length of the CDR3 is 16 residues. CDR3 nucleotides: TGTGCCAGCAGCTCCCTCATAGCGGGAGGTAGGTACGAGCAGTACTTC. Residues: CASSSLIAGGRYEQYF. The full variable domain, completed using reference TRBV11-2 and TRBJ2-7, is EAGVAQSPRYKIIEKRQSVAFWCNPISGHATLYWYQQILGQGPKLLIQFQNNGVVDDSQLPKDRFSAERLKGVDSTLKIQPAKLEDSAVYLCASSSLIAGGRYEQYFGPGTRLTVT.

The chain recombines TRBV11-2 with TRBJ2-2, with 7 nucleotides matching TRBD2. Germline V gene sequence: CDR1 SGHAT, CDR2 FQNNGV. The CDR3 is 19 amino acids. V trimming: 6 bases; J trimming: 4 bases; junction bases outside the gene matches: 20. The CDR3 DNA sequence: TGTGCCAGCAGGCCCATAAGGCAGCGAGGACTAGAATCCACCGGGGAGCTGTTTTTT. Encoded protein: CASRPIRQRGLESTGELFF.

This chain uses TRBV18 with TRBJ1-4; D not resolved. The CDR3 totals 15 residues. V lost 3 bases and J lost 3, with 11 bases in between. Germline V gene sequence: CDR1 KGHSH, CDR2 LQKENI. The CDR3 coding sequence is TGTGCCAGCTCACCTTATTCCGAGTCTAATGAAAAACTGTTTTTT. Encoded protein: CASSPYSESNEKLFF.

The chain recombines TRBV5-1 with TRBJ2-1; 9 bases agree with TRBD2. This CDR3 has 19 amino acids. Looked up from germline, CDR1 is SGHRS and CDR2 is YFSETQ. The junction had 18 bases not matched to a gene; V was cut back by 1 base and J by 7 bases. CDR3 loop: CASSLNFAGGRGKKNEQFF. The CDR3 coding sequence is TGCGCCAGCAGCTTGAATTTTGCGGGAGGGAGGGGGAAAAAAAATGAGCAGTTCTTC.

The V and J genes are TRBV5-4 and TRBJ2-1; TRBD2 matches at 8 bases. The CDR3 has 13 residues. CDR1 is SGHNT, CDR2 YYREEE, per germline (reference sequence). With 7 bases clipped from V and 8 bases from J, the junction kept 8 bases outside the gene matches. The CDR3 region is CASREGRSHEQFF. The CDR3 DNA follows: TGTGCCAGCCGGGAGGGCCGGTCCCATGAGCAGTTCTTC. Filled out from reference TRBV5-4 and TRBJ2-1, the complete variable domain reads ETGVTQSPTHLIKTRGQQVTLRCSSQSGHNTVSWYQQALGQGPQFIFQYYREEENGRGNFPPRFSGLQFPNYSSELNVNALELDDSALYLCASREGRSHEQFFGPGTRLTVL.